This TCR beta chain was found in a study of T-cell memory formation after mild COVID-19. Overall study: For the most part, TCR clusters were specific to one donor.

Details on this clonotype: What it recognizes is unknown.

Study-wide findings and caveats: Clones that contracted from day 15 to 85 had balanced CD4/CD8; later expanders were CD4+ biased. Within pre-infection memory, some responding clones were found, suggesting cross-reactive memory joined.

This CDR3 has 13 amino acids. Trimming stripped 3 bases from V and 10 bases from J, with 13 bases between. Germline-derived CDR1 and CDR2 are MGHDK and SYGVNS. TCRdb independently ran MiXCR on the 5' RACE reads; one entry per CDR3 protein. The data contain around 340,000 distinct CDR3 sequences, 10% to 15% of them singletons. The chain recombines TRBV25-1 with TRBJ2-1, with a possible D match to TRBD2 (6 bases). Sequencing used PBMCs or a T cell subset sorted from them (not recorded which). The TCR comes from a man between 18 and 35 years old who had mild COVID-19 (a few samples of this study predate the infection). Cell type and time point are not known. DNA of the CDR3: TGTGCCAGCAGTGAGGACCCGGCGGGGGAGCAGTTCTTC. Translated: CASSEDPAGEQFF.